This T cell receptor (beta chain) was recovered during a study of blood T cell repertoires in COVID-19. Whole-study context: Spain, Italy and the United States supplied samples that represented acute and convalescent COVID-19. T cells, B-cell-depleted T cells, or PBMCs supplied cDNA or gDNA.

Seattle researchers signed up patients amid active infection and tracked them longitudinally. In the authors' methods: Amplifying reference gene primers gave estimates of nucleated cell counts. Some clones are missing from TCRdb's copy, which holds only in-frame ones; the method was immunoSEQ multiplex PCR. That table supplies the V and J calls and clone size; D and trimming were determined from the DNA. The sample has approximately 45,000 clones; roughly 89% are singletons. CDR3 length equals 12 residues. In germline, CDR1 is MDHEN, CDR2 SYDVKM. Between the trimmed V and J ends, which lost 7 bases and 4 bases, there was a span of 8 bases.

The rearrangement uses TRBV28 and TRBJ2-1; D not resolved. Sequencing used peripheral blood. This TCR came from a man aged 40-55 years with COVID-19, enrolled during active disease. This CDR3 reads CASISFYNEQFF. DNA of the CDR3: TGTGCCAGCATCTCCTTTTACAATGAGCAGTTCTTC.